This entry lists 24 T cell receptor beta chains sequenced from one sample in a study of control samples from healthy donors and cancer patients. Here immunoSEQ multiplex PCR was the method, and the copy in TCRdb shows in-frame clones only, minus some. The table lists 100,000 to 150,000 clones, over 75% of them singletons. Sequences were obtained from blood. These receptor sequences come from a man aged 35-49 years in good health.

This clone has just a few counts. V gene TRBV4-2 combines with J gene TRBJ2-7, with 8 bases that match TRBD1. J lost 3 bases, V lost 0 bases, and 10 bases had no gene match. Looked up from germline, CDR1 is LGHNA and CDR2 is YNFKEQ. The CDR3 has 17 residues. CDR3 loop: CASSQEPPGQDHYEQYF. The CDR3 DNA reads TGTGCCAGCAGCCAAGAACCCCCGGGACAGGATCACTACGAGCAGTACTTC.

V gene TRBV28 combines with J gene TRBJ2-2; D is possibly TRBD2 (5 bases). Looked up from germline, CDR1 is MDHEN and CDR2 is SYDVKM. Trimming stripped 5 bases from V and 1 base from J, with 11 bases between. CDR3 length equals 15 residues. CDR3 DNA sequence: TGTGCCAGCAGTGGAAGGACTGGGAACACCGGGGAGCTGTTTTTT. It specifies CASSGRTGNTGELFF.

This chain links TRBV9 with TRBJ1-2, with 9 bases aligning to TRBD1. Germline trimming cut 4 bases from V and 4 bases from J; bases unmatched to any gene: 5. Germline V gene lookup returns CDR1 SGDLS and CDR2 YYNGEE. The CDR3 extends over 14 amino acids. CDR3 in amino acids: CASSFTGGAYGYTF. CDR3 nucleotide sequence: TGTGCCAGCAGCTTTACAGGGGGCGCCTATGGCTACACCTTC.

The chain has TRBV2 and TRBJ2-7; weak D call: TRBD1 (6 bases). Trimming shortened V by 8 bases and J by 0 bases, and 14 bases separated the two germline ends. Looked up from germline, CDR1 is SNHLY and CDR2 is FYNNEI. The CDR3 is made up of 14 amino acids. CDR3 in amino acids: CASHRESNSYEQYF. CDR3 DNA sequence: TGTGCCAGCCACAGGGAGTCAAACTCCTACGAGCAGTACTTC.

V is TRBV5-5 and J is TRBJ2-2; D remains ambiguous. Per the germline V gene, CDR1 is SGHKS and CDR2 is YYEKEE (reference sequence). The CDR3 length is 12 residues. With 2 bases removed from V and 2 bases from J, the gap between germline ends came to 1 base. This CDR3 is CASSFNTGELFF. CDR3 coding DNA: TGTGCCAGCAGCTTCAACACCGGGGAGCTGTTTTTT.

The chain carries TRBV3-1 (or the pseudogene TRBV3-2) and TRBJ1-3; possibly TRBD1 for D (5 bases). With 0 bases removed from V and 8 bases from J, the gap between germline ends came to 17 bases. Looked up from germline, CDR1 is LGHDT and CDR2 is YNNKEL (reference sequence). The CDR3 contains 16 residues. The CDR3 spells CASSQDFGSQGDTIYF. In nucleotides, the CDR3 is TGTGCCAGCAGCCAAGATTTCGGCTCCCAGGGAGACACCATATATTTT.

The chain links TRBV2 to TRBJ2-1, with TRBD2 matching over 9 bases. The CDR3 is 15 amino acids. Germline values: CDR1 SNHLY, CDR2 FYNNEI. The junction had 9 bases not matched to a gene; V was cut back by 2 bases and J by 10 bases. The CDR3 coding sequence is TGTGCCAGCAGTGAACTAGCGGGGCCCCAGGAGGAGCAGTTCTTC. Protein sequence: CASSELAGPQEEQFF.

The rearrangement joins TRBV4-1 to TRBJ2-7, with D tentatively TRBD2 (6 bases). The CDR3 contains 14 residues. Germline V gives CDR1 MGHRA, CDR2 YSYEKL. The germline V and J ends were trimmed by 4 bases and 2 bases, with 12 bases remaining between them. CDR3 region: CASSLGLSTYEQYF. The CDR3 bases are TGCGCCAGCAGCCTGGGACTGTCAACCTACGAGCAGTACTTC.

The chain employs TRBV18 and TRBJ1-1; D remains ambiguous. With 3 bases removed from V and 3 bases from J, the gap between germline ends came to 8 bases. CDR1 and CDR2 from the germline V gene are KGHSH and LQKENI. CDR3 length: 13 residues. CDR3 protein: CASSPGGDTEAFF. In nucleotides, the CDR3 is TGTGCCAGCTCACCGGGCGGGGACACTGAAGCTTTCTTT.

V gene TRBV28 combines with J gene TRBJ2-3, with a possible D match to TRBD2 (5 bases). The CDR3 has 13 residues. V lost 2 bases and J 4 bases, leaving 7 bases between the germline ends. Germline CDR1 is MDHEN and CDR2 is SYDVKM. Here the CDR3 DNA reads TGTGCCAGCAGTTTAGCGGGTCCAGATACGCAGTATTTT. This gives the protein CASSLAGPDTQYF. Variable domain in full (rest from reference TRBV28 and TRBJ2-3): DVKVTQSSRYLVKRTGEKVFLECVQDMDHENMFWYRQDPGLGLRLIYFSYDVKMKEKGDIPEGYSVSREKKERFSLILESASTNQTSMYLCASSLAGPDTQYFGPGTRLTVL.

This chain uses TRBV5-1 with TRBJ2-2, with a tentative D call TRBD1 (6 bases). The V gene's germline CDR1 is SGHRS and CDR2 YFSETQ. This CDR3 has 14 residues. The ends were cut back, 3 bases at V and 1 base at J, with 7 bases in the middle. This CDR3 is CASSSGQNTGELFF. In DNA, the CDR3 is TGCGCCAGCAGCTCGGGACAGAACACCGGGGAGCTGTTTTTT.

This sequence joins TRBV12-3 or TRBV12-4 and TRBJ1-1; D is unclear. V was shortened by 3 bases and J by 5 bases, with 10 bases between the two germline ends. The CDR3 runs to 13 residues. The CDR3 nucleotides read TGTGCCAGCAGTTTCCGGGTGGGTACTGAAGCTTTCTTT. This encodes CASSFRVGTEAFF.

The rearrangement uses TRBV7-6 and TRBJ2-7; D remains unclear. CDR1 is SGHVS and CDR2 is FNYEAQ in the germline V gene. The ends were cut back, 0 bases at V and 5 bases at J, with 14 bases in the middle. CDR3 length: 15 amino acids. The DNA of the CDR3 is TGTGCCAGCAGCTTAGCTGTCGTAGGCCCGAACGAGCAGTACTTC. This gives the protein CASSLAVVGPNEQYF.

The chain uses TRBV7-9 and TRBJ1-1; 7 positions match TRBD1. The CDR3 has 11 residues. Per the germline V gene, CDR1 is SEHNR and CDR2 is FQNEAQ (reference sequence). J lost 11 bases, V lost 4 bases, and 4 bases had no gene match. CDR3 loop: CASSYTGDAFF. The CDR3 nucleotides are TGTGCCAGCAGCTACACAGGGGATGCTTTCTTT.

The gene calls are TRBV9 and TRBJ1-4, with D perhaps matching TRBD1 (5 bases). V lost 0 bases, J lost 7 bases, and 10 bases lay in between. The CDR3 length is 14 residues. Germline CDR1 reads SGDLS; CDR2 reads YYNGEE. DNA of the CDR3: TGTGCCAGCAGCGTAGGAGGGGTTAGTGAAAAACTGTTTTTT. Translating gives CASSVGGVSEKLFF.

A few counts support this clone. This chain joins TRBV30 and TRBJ1-6, with D perhaps matching TRBD1 (5 bases). The V end lost 3 bases, the J end lost 8 bases, and 8 bases lay between the germline ends. Germline V gene sequence: CDR1 GTSNPN, CDR2 SVGIG (reference sequence). The CDR3 has 12 amino acids. The CDR3 loop reads CAWRGRDSPLHF. CDR3 in DNA: TGTGCCTGGAGGGGACGGGATTCACCCCTCCACTTT.

The genes are TRBV6-6 and TRBJ1-4; TRBD1 matches 8 bases. The V gene's germline CDR1 is MNHNY and CDR2 SVGAGI (reference sequence). J was trimmed by 6 bases and V by 3 bases; bases with no gene match: 6. The CDR3 is 15 residues long. The CDR3 here is CASSYPGTGDEKLFF. The CDR3 coding sequence is TGTGCCAGCAGTTATCCCGGGACAGGCGATGAAAAACTGTTTTTT.

The rearrangement joins TRBV29-1 to TRBJ2-3; unclear D gene. CDR3 length: 11 amino acids. Germline loops: CDR1 SQVTM, CDR2 ANQGSEA. Trimming took off 5 bases at V and 2 bases at J, with 5 bases between the two ends. CDR3 nucleotide sequence: TGCAGCGTTCGGATCACAGATACGCAGTATTTT. It codes for CSVRITDTQYF.

The J gene is TRBJ1-5, the V gene TRBV19; no clear D gene. In germline, CDR1 is LNHDA, CDR2 SQIVND (reference sequence). The CDR3 runs 14 residues. The V gene lost 1 base and the J gene lost 3 bases, with 7 bases spanning the gap. The DNA for the CDR3 is TGTGCCAGTAGTATAGGGGTGATCAATCAGCCCCAGCATTTT. Protein: CASSIGVINQPQHF.

The rearrangement links TRBV19 to TRBJ1-1; TRBD1 matches at 10 bases. The CDR3 length is 15 residues. The junction had 7 bases not matched to a gene; V was cut back by 6 bases and J by 3 bases. Germline CDR1 is LNHDA and CDR2 is SQIVND (reference sequence). The CDR3 region is CASSQSTGGYTEAFF. In nucleotides, the CDR3 is TGTGCCAGTAGCCAATCGACAGGGGGCTACACTGAAGCTTTCTTT. Filled out from reference TRBV19 and TRBJ1-1, the complete variable domain reads DGGITQSPKYLFRKEGQNVTLSCEQNLNHDAMYWYRQDPGQGLRLIYYSQIVNDFQKGDIAEGYSVSREKKESFPLTVTSAQKNPTAFYLCASSQSTGGYTEAFFGQGTRLTVV.

This clone is a singleton in its sample. The rearrangement uses TRBV29-1 and TRBJ2-1; 9 bases agree with TRBD2. The J segment lost 7 bases and the V segment lost 4 bases, leaving 8 bases of the junction unmatched. Per the germline V gene, CDR1 is SQVTM and CDR2 is ANQGSEA. The CDR3 extends over 14 amino acids. CDR3 coding DNA: TGCAGCGTTGCTAGCGGGGCTGTCGGTAATGAGCAGTTCTTC. This translates into CSVASGAVGNEQFF.

This clone was counted once. The CDR3 is CASSPRDSRSPLHF. The CDR3 nucleotides read TGTGCCAGCAGCCCAAGGGACTCCCGTTCACCCCTCCACTTT. The V and J genes are TRBV27 and TRBJ1-6, with D possibly matching TRBD1 (5 bases). This CDR3 is 14 amino acids long. V was cut by 6 bases and J by 9 bases, with 15 bases left in between. CDR1 is MNHEY and CDR2 is SMNVEV in the germline V gene (reference sequence).

This clone appeared a few times. The genes are TRBV7-3 and TRBJ1-6; D is undetermined. Germline values: CDR1 SGHTA, CDR2 FQGTGA. The CDR3 is 15 residues long. Trimming removed 1 base from V and 9 bases from J, with 13 bases in between. CDR3 DNA sequence: TGTGCCAGCAGCTTAATGCCCACGGAGTTTTCACCCCTCCACTTT. Amino acid sequence: CASSLMPTEFSPLHF. The whole variable domain, filled in from reference TRBV7-3 and TRBJ1-6, reads GAGVSQTPSNKVTEKGKYVELRCDPISGHTALYWYRQSLGQGPEFLIYFQGTGAADDSGLPNDRFFAVRPEGSVSTLKIQRTERGDSAVYLCASSLMPTEFSPLHFGNGTRLTVT.

This clone appeared once. The DNA of the CDR3 is TGTGCCAGCAGTTACGACCGAAGCGGGGGGGCCGATGGGTTGGCAGATACGCAGTATTTT. Its protein product is CASSYDRSGGADGLADTQYF. The chain couples TRBV6-2 or TRBV6-3 to TRBJ2-3; 10 nucleotides match TRBD2. Germline V gives CDR1 MNHEY, CDR2 SVGEGT. Germline trimming cut 2 bases from V and 4 bases from J; bases unmatched to any gene: 18. This CDR3 region has 20 residues.